Sequencing of this T cell receptor (beta chain) was carried out in a study of cytomegalovirus exposure and HLA in healthy donors. PCR involved 60 Vbeta and 13 Jbeta primers. Here immunoSEQ multiplex PCR was the method, and the copy in TCRdb shows in-frame clones only, minus some. This table holds more than 90,000 clones, under 80% found once. Germline lookup yields CDR1 SGHRS and CDR2 YFSETQ. This CDR3 is 15 amino acids long. V was clipped by 4 bases and J by 8 bases, with 21 bases between them. The chain recombines TRBV5-1 with TRBJ1-2; TRBD1 might be the D (6 bases). The specimen was PBMCs. This TCR came from a human donor in good health. CDR3 in DNA: TGCGCCAGCAGCCAAAATTACAGGGCAGGGAGAGGCTACACCTTC. Protein sequence: CASSQNYRAGRGYTF.